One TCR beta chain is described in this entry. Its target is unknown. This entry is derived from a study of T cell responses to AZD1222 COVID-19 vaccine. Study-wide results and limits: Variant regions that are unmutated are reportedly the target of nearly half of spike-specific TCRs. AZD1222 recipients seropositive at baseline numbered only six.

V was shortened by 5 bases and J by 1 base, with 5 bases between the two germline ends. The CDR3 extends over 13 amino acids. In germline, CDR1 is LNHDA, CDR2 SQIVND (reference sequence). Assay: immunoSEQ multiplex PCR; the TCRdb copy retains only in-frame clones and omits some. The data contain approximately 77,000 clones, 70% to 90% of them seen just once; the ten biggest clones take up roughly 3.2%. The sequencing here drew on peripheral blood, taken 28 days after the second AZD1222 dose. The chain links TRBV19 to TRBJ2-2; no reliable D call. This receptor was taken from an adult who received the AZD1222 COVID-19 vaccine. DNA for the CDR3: TGTGCCAGTAGTTTGGAGAACACCGGGGAGCTGTTTTTT. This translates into CASSLENTGELFF.